This entry lists 15 T cell receptor beta chains sequenced from one sample in a study of blood T cell repertoires in COVID-19. Clones were read by immunoSEQ multiplex PCR, and TCRdb kept only the in-frame ones, dropping some. The sample holds fewer than 150,000 clones; around 80% are singletons and the top ten take under 10%. The specimen sequenced was peripheral blood. These receptors came from a woman of 80 years or more in a cohort sampled during active or convalescent COVID-19.

This chain uses TRBV29-1 with TRBJ1-2; no clear D gene. Trimming took off 3 bases at V and 0 bases at J, with 8 bases between the two ends. The CDR3 extends over 13 amino acids. Germline loops: CDR1 SQVTM, CDR2 ANQGSEA. The DNA of the CDR3 is TGCAGCGTTGAGGTCAGGACTAACTATGGCTACACCTTC. It yields the protein CSVEVRTNYGYTF.

V gene TRBV11-3 combines with J gene TRBJ2-7; D not certain. Trimming took off 5 bases at V and 4 bases at J, with 9 bases between the two ends. This CDR3 region has 12 residues. The germline V gene encodes CDR1 SGHNT and CDR2 YENEEA. This CDR3 reads CASSRPGYEQYF. CDR3 nucleotides: TGTGCCAGCAGCCGCCCAGGTTACGAGCAGTACTTC.

J is TRBJ1-4 and V is TRBV25-1; TRBD1 matches 11 bases. The V and J ends lost 5 bases and 2 bases, in that order; junction bases with no gene match: 4. The germline V gene has CDR1 MGHDK and CDR2 SYGVNS. The CDR3 sequence is 16 residues long. This chain's CDR3 is CASSLDRGLTNEKLFF. As DNA, the CDR3 is TGTGCCAGCAGTCTGGACAGGGGGCTTACTAATGAAAAACTGTTTTTT.

The genes are TRBV7-6 and TRBJ2-3, with 13 bases aligning to TRBD2. V shed 3 bases, J shed 0 bases, and the junction held 3 bases outside the gene matches. Germline values: CDR1 SGHVS, CDR2 FNYEAQ. The CDR3 is made up of 17 amino acids. The CDR3 region has the DNA TGTGCCAGCAGCTTGGGACTAGCGGGGAGTAGCACAGATACGCAGTATTTT. This encodes CASSLGLAGSSTDTQYF. Variable domain in full (rest from reference TRBV7-6 and TRBJ2-3): GAGVSQSPRYKVTKRGQDVALRCDPISGHVSLYWYRQALGQGPEFLTYFNYEAQQDKSGLPNDRFSAERPEGSISTLTIQRTEQRDSAMYRCASSLGLAGSSTDTQYFGPGTRLTVL.

This chain joins TRBV7-9 and TRBJ1-2; D not certain. Trimming removed 4 bases from V and 0 bases from J, with 9 bases in between. From germline, CDR1 is SEHNR and CDR2 FQNEAQ (reference sequence). The CDR3 consists of 14 residues. CDR3 loop: CASSSINTNYGYTF. CDR3 nucleotide sequence: TGTGCCAGCAGCTCAATCAACACTAACTATGGCTACACCTTC.

V is TRBV11-1 and J is TRBJ1-6, with a possible D match to TRBD1 (6 bases). The length of the CDR3 is 14 residues. Germline lookup yields CDR1 SGHAT and CDR2 FQDESV (reference sequence). The ends were cut back, 3 bases at V and 16 bases at J, with 19 bases in the middle. CDR3 in DNA: TGTGCCAGCAGCTTCTCGACAGGTTCCCTTGATCTCCACTTT. It encodes CASSFSTGSLDLHF.

This clone was seen only a few times. The genes are TRBV2 and TRBJ2-7, with D tentatively TRBD2 (6 bases). The V end lost 8 bases, the J end lost 2 bases, and 10 bases lay between the germline ends. This CDR3 is built from 12 residues. The germline gives CDR1 SNHLY, CDR2 FYNNEI. The CDR3 loop is CASVRETYEQYF. As DNA, the CDR3 is TGTGCCAGCGTCCGGGAGACCTACGAGCAGTACTTC.

This chain joins TRBV4-2 and TRBJ1-2, with D uncertain. The CDR3 runs to 11 residues. Looked up from germline, CDR1 is LGHNA and CDR2 is YNFKEQ. V was cut by 3 bases and J by 8 bases, with 7 bases left in between. CDR3 loop: CASSQAGGYTF. In nucleotides, the CDR3 is TGTGCCAGCAGCCAGGCGGGAGGCTACACCTTC.

The chain uses TRBV19 and TRBJ1-2; TRBD1 agrees at 8 bases. The junction had 11 bases not matched to a gene; V was cut back by 4 bases and J by 4 bases. Germline V gene lookup returns CDR1 LNHDA and CDR2 SQIVND (reference sequence). CDR3 length equals 16 residues. DNA for the CDR3: TGTGCCAGTAGTAGCCAGACAGGGGAGCCCGCCTATGGCTACACCTTC. This gives the protein CASSSQTGEPAYGYTF.

The chain recombines TRBV24-1 with TRBJ2-3; D call uncertain. Deletions cut 6 bases from V and 4 bases from J, with 10 bases between. Germline V gives CDR1 KGHDR, CDR2 SFDVKD. This CDR3 is built from 13 residues. The CDR3 region has the DNA TGTGCCACCAGTCCATCCGGAGCAGATACGCAGTATTTT. It is translated as CATSPSGADTQYF.

The chain links TRBV11-2 to TRBJ1-3, with D uncertain. The CDR3 is 13 residues long. Germline V gene data show CDR1 as SGHAT and CDR2 as FQNNGV. Trimming stripped 0 bases from V and 4 bases from J, with 4 bases between. CDR3 DNA: TGTGCCAGCAGCTTAGAGAGGGGAAACACCATATATTTT. Amino acid sequence: CASSLERGNTIYF.

This sequence joins TRBV7-9 and TRBJ1-2, with D uncertain. V was shortened by 4 bases and J by 4 bases, with 7 bases between the two germline ends. In germline, CDR1 is SEHNR, CDR2 FQNEAQ (reference sequence). This CDR3 comprises 12 residues. The CDR3 sequence is CASSSTVYGYTF. CDR3 DNA: TGTGCCAGCAGCTCCACAGTCTATGGCTACACCTTC. Drawing the rest from reference TRBV7-9 and TRBJ1-2, the complete variable domain is DTGVSQNPRHKITKRGQNVTFRCDPISEHNRLYWYRQTLGQGPEFLTYFQNEAQLEKSRLLSDRFSAERPKGSFSTLEIQRTEQGDSAMYLCASSSTVYGYTFGSGTRLTVV.

V gene TRBV7-6 combines with J gene TRBJ2-1; 8 bases line up with TRBD2. CDR3 length: 15 residues. Germline CDR1 and CDR2: SGHVS and FNYEAQ. V lost 1 base, J lost 7 bases, and 6 bases stayed unmatched. The CDR3 protein is CASSLEAGGRNEQFF. Written as DNA, the CDR3 is TGTGCCAGCAGCTTAGAGGCGGGGGGCAGGAATGAGCAGTTCTTC.

The chain combines TRBV6-4 with TRBJ2-3; 14 positions match TRBD2. Germline loops: CDR1 MRHNA, CDR2 SNTAGT. The CDR3 loop spans 15 amino acids. Trimming cost V 11 bases and J 4 bases; bases outside gene matches: 8. The CDR3: CAPQMTSGGADTQYF. The CDR3 DNA sequence: TGTGCCCCCCAGATGACTAGCGGGGGGGCAGATACGCAGTATTTT.

The chain combines TRBV19 with TRBJ2-5; weak D call: TRBD2 (6 bases). This CDR3 has 15 amino acids. Looked up from germline, CDR1 is LNHDA and CDR2 is SQIVND (reference sequence). V was pared by 5 bases and J by 5 bases, with 18 bases between. CDR3 bases: TGTGCCAGTAGTGCCTTCGGGGACTTTCCGGAGACCCAGTACTTC. Protein sequence: CASSAFGDFPETQYF.